Listed below are T cell receptor beta chains from one sample, sequenced in a study of blood T cell repertoires in COVID-19. Assay used: immunoSEQ multiplex PCR; TCRdb lists only in-frame clones, some missing. Counted here are approximately 270,000 clones, 70% to 90% occurring once; the ten biggest clones make up about 1.9%. Sequencing input: PBMCs or T cells enriched from blood (not recorded which). These receptors came from a woman aged 50 to 60 who had recovered from COVID-19. Both conserved end residues are part of each CDR3. D genes are given only for firm matches. Size values are once, few and many counts, or a class for expanded clones, and some rows have none.

V	D	size	J	DNA	CDR3
TRBV29-1	TRBD1	-	TRBJ1-2	TGCAGCGCGGGACAGGGCAGGGACTATGGCTACACCTTC	CSAGQGRDYGYTF
TRBV19	TRBD2	-	TRBJ2-3	TGTGCCACCAGGACTAGCGGGAACACAGATACGCAGTATTTT	CATRTSGNTDTQYF
TRBV6-5	TRBD2	-	TRBJ2-7	TGTGCCAGCAGTTTCGGCGGGAGAACCTACGAGCAGTACTTC	CASSFGGRTYEQYF
TRBV5-1	TRBD2	-	TRBJ2-2	TGCGCCAGCAGCTTGCGATTCTGGCGGGAGGGCCGCACCGGGGAGCTGTTTTTT	CASSLRFWREGRTGELFF
TRBV11-3	-	-	TRBJ1-1	TGTGCCAGCTCGCTTGGGGGGGACACTGAAGCTTTCTTT	CASSLGGDTEAFF
TRBV11-3	TRBD2	-	TRBJ2-1	TGTGCCAGCAGCCTCAGACTAGCGGGAGTTAATGAGCAGTTCTTC	CASSLRLAGVNEQFF
TRBV15	TRBD2	-	TRBJ2-1	TGTGCCACCAGCAGCAGGGGACTAGCTTTCGGTGAAGGGTGGGGCAGTGAGCAGTTCTTC	CATSSRGLAFGEGWGSEQFF
TRBV11-2	-	-	TRBJ2-1	TGTGCCAGCAGCTCGAGGGCGGGTTACTACAATGAGCAGTTCTTC	CASSSRAGYYNEQFF
TRBV7-3	TRBD2	-	TRBJ2-3	TGTGCCAGCAGCCTGACTAGCGCAGATACGCAGTATTTT	CASSLTSADTQYF
TRBV3-1/TRBV3-2	TRBD2	once	TRBJ2-5	TGTGCCAGCAGCCAGACCGGGGGGGCACAAGAGACCCAGTACTTC	CASSQTGGAQETQYF
TRBV23-1	-	-	TRBJ2-1	TGCGCCAGCAGTCAATGGGGGCAGGCCATCTACAATGAGCAGTTCTTC	CASSQWGQAIYNEQFF
TRBV5-1	TRBD2	-	TRBJ2-1	TGCGCCAGCAGCGAGGGACTAGCGGGGGTCAATGAGCAGTTCTTC	CASSEGLAGVNEQFF
TRBV6-6	-	-	TRBJ1-2	TGTGCCAGCAGGAGGGGGACCCTGAGAGGCTACACCTTC	CASRRGTLRGYTF
TRBV19	-	once	TRBJ1-1	TGTGCCAGTAGTGCCCTGCTAGGCACTGAAGCTTTCTTT	CASSALLGTEAFF
TRBV12-5	-	-	TRBJ2-7	TGTGCTAGTGGTTCGGGTGGTGCTGCCTACGAGCAGTACTTC	CASGSGGAAYEQYF
TRBV5-6	-	-	TRBJ2-1	TGTGCCAGCAGCTTGGGCTGGAGCTACAATGAGCAGTTCTTC	CASSLGWSYNEQFF
TRBV6-6	-	-	TRBJ1-1	TGTGCCAGTCAAATTCAGGGGATGGTCACTGAAGCTTTCTTT	CASQIQGMVTEAFF
TRBV5-1	TRBD2	-	TRBJ2-5	TGCGCCAGCAGCTTAGGGCTAGCGGGAGGGCAAGAGACCCAGTACTTC	CASSLGLAGGQETQYF
TRBV6-4	TRBD1	-	TRBJ2-5	TGTGCCAGCAGAGCCTACGGGACAGATCAAGAGACCCAGTACTTC	CASRAYGTDQETQYF
TRBV5-1	TRBD2	-	TRBJ2-3	TGCGCCAGCAGCGCCTATACTAGCGGCACAGATACGCAGTATTTT	CASSAYTSGTDTQYF
TRBV5-6	TRBD1	-	TRBJ1-2	TGTGCCAGCAGCTTGGGGGGACAGTCTAACTATGGCTACACCTTC	CASSLGGQSNYGYTF
TRBV3-1/TRBV3-2	TRBD2	few	TRBJ2-1	TGTGCCAGCAGCCAAGTGGATGGTAGCGGGAGAGGCTCCTACAATGAGCAGTTCTTC	CASSQVDGSGRGSYNEQFF
TRBV3-1/TRBV3-2	-	-	TRBJ2-3	TGTGCCAGCAGCCAAGAACGCGACTTCTACACAGATACGCAGTATTTT	CASSQERDFYTDTQYF
TRBV28	TRBD1	-	TRBJ1-2	TGTGCCAGCAGGAGACAGGGGAACTCGAACTATGGCTACACCTTC	CASRRQGNSNYGYTF
TRBV5-6	-	-	TRBJ1-2	TGTGCCAGCAGCTTGCCGATAACAAATAACTATGGCTACACCTTC	CASSLPITNNYGYTF
TRBV2	TRBD1	-	TRBJ1-2	TGTGCCAGCAGATCCGTGACAGGGGACTATGGCTACACCTTC	CASRSVTGDYGYTF
TRBV14	-	-	TRBJ1-2	TGTGCCAGCAGCCCGGGGAGGGCGAACTATGGCTACACCTTC	CASSPGRANYGYTF
TRBV4-1	-	-	TRBJ1-5	TGCGCCAGCAGACCTACGACAGGTGGCAATCAGCCCCAGCATTTT	CASRPTTGGNQPQHF
TRBV4-1	-	-	TRBJ2-1	TGCGCCAGCAGCCGAGACCCCAGCTCCTACAATGAGCAGTTCTTC	CASSRDPSSYNEQFF
TRBV19	-	once	TRBJ1-5	TGTGCCAGTAGTATGACAGTTGTGGGTCAGCCCCAGCATTTT	CASSMTVVGQPQHF
TRBV6-1	TRBD1	-	TRBJ1-3	TGTGCCAGCAGTGAAGGCCAGGGGGTCCTGCGGTACTCTGGAAACACCATATATTTT	CASSEGQGVLRYSGNTIYF
TRBV11-3	-	-	TRBJ2-3	TGTGCCAGCAGCTACTGGTGGGCAAGAGATACGCAGTATTTT	CASSYWWARDTQYF